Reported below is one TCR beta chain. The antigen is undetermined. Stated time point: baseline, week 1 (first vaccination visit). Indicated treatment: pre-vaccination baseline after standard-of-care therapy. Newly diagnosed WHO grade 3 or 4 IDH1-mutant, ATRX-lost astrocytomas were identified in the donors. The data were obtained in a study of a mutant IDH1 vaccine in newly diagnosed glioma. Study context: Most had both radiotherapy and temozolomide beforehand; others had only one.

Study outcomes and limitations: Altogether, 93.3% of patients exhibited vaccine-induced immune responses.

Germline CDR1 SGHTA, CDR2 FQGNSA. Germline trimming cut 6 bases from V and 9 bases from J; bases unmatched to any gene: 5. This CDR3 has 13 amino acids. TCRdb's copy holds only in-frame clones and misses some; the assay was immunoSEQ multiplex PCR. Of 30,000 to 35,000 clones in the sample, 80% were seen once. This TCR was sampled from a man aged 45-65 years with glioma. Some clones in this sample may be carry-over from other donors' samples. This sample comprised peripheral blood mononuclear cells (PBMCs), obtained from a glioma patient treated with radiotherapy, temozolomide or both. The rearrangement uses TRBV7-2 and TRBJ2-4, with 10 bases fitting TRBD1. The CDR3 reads CASSRTGGAIQYF. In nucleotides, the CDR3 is TGTGCCAGCAGTCGGACAGGGGGAGCCATTCAGTACTTC. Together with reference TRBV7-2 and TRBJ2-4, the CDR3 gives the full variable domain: GAGVSQSPSNKVTEKGKDVELRCDPISGHTALYWYRQSLGQGLEFLIYFQGNSAPDKSGLPSDRFSAERTGGSVSTLTIQRTQQEDSAVYLCASSRTGGAIQYFGAGTRLSVL.